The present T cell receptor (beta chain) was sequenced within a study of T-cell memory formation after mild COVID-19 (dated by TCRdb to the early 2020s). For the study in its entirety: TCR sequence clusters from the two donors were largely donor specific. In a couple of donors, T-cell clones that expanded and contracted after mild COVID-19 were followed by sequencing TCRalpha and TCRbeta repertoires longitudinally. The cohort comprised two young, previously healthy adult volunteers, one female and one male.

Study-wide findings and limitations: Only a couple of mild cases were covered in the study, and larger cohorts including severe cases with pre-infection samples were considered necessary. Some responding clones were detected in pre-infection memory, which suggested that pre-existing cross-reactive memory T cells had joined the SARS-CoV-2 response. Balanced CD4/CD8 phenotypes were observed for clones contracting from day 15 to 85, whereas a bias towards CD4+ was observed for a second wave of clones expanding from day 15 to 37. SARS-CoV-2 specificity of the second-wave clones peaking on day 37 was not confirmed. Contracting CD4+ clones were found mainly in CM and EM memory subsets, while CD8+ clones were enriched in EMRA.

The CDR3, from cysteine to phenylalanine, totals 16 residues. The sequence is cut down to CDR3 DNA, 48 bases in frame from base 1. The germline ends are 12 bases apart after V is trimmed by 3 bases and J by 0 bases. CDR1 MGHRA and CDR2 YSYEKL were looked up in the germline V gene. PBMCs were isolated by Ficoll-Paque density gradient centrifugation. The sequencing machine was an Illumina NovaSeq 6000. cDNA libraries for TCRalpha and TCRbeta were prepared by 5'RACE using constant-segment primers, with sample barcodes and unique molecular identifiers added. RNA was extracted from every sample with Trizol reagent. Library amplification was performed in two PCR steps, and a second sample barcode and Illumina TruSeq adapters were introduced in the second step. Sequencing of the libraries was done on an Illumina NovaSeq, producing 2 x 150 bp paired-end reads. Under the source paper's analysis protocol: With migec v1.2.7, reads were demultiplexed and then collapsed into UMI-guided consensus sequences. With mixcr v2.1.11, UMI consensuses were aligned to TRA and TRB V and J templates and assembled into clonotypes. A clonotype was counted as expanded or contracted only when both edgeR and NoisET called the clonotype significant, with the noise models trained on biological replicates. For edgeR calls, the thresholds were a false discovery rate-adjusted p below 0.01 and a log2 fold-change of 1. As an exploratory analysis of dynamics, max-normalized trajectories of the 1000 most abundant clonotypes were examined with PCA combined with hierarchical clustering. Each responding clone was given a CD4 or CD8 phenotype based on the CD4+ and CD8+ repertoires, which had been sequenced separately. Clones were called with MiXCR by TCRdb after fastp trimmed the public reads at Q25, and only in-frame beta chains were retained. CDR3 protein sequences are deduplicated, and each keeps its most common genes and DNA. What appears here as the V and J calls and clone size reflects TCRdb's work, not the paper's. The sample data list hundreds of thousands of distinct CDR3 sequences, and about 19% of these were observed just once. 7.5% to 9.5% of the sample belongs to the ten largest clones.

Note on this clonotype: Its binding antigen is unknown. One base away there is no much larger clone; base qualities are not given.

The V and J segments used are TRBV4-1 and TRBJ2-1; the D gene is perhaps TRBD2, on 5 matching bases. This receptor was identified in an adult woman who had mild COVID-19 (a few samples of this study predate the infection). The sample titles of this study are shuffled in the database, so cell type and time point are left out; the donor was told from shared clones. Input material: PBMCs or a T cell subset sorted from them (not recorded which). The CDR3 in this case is CASSQAADSSYNEQFF. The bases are TGCGCCAGCAGCCAGGCAGCGGATAGCTCCTACAATGAGCAGTTCTTC.